Sequencing of this TCR beta chain was carried out in a study of cytomegalovirus exposure and HLA in healthy donors. Germline V CDR1 and CDR2: MDHEN, SYDVKM. The CDR3 runs 12 residues. Trimming pared 2 bases from V and 5 bases from J, leaving 6 bases between. With 60 Vbeta and 13 Jbeta primers, the PCR was carried out. Sequenced by immunoSEQ multiplex PCR; TCRdb stores in-frame clones only, minus some. The sample lists about 120,000 clones; 65% to 80% were seen once. Concerning this clone: What it recognizes is unknown.

Findings and limits, study-wide: Three of the chains that were CMV-associated were confirmed in vitro to be specific for CMV antigens.

The clonotype comes from a young man in good health and CMV-seropositive. The chain joins TRBV28 to TRBJ1-1; D unresolved. The sample was PBMCs. The CDR3 loop is CASSLRGTEAFF. In nucleotides, the CDR3 is TGTGCCAGCAGTTTACGAGGGACTGAAGCTTTCTTT.